This T cell receptor beta chain was obtained from a study of blood T cell repertoires in COVID-19. V gave up 6 bases and J gave up 6 bases, with 18 bases separating them. CDR1 and CDR2 from the germline V gene are MNHNY and SVGAGI (reference sequence). There are 16 residues in the CDR3. This clone appeared a single time. Sequenced by immunoSEQ multiplex PCR; TCRdb stores in-frame clones only, minus some. The top ten hold roughly 3.6% of the sample, which has under 300,000 clones, more than 80% seen once. Sequenced input: peripheral blood. The chain carries TRBV6-6 and TRBJ1-6; D possibly corresponds to TRBD1 (5 bases). The clonotype comes from a woman aged 40 to 50 with acute or convalescent COVID-19. CDR3 loop: CASSSSGGAANSPLHF. The CDR3 nucleotides are TGTGCCAGCAGCTCGTCAGGAGGGGCCGCTAATTCACCCCTCCACTTT.